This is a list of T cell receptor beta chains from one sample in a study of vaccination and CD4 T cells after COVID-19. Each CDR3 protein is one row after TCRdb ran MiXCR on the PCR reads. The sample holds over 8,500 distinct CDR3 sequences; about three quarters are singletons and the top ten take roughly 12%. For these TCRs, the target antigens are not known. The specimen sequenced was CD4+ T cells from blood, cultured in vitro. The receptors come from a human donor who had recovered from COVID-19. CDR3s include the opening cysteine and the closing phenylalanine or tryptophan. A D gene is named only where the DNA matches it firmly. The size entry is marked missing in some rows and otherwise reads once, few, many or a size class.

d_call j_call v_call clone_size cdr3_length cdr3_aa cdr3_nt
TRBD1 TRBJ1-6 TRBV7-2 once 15 CASSWTGVDNSPLHF TGTGCCAGCAGCTGGACAGGGGTTGATAATTCACCCCTCCACTTT
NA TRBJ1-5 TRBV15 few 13 CATSREWVQPQHF TGTGCCACCAGCAGAGAATGGGTACAGCCCCAGCATTTT
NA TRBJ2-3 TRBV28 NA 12 CASSPGHHTQYF TGTGCCAGCAGCCCCGGACATCATACGCAGTATTTT
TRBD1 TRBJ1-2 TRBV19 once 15 CASSIGDSVRGGYTF TGTGCCAGTAGTATTGGGGACAGCGTCCGAGGGGGCTACACCTTC
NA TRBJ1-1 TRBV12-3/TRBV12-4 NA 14 CASTGGAMNTEAFF TGTGCCAGTACGGGCGGGGCCATGAACACTGAAGCTTTCTTT
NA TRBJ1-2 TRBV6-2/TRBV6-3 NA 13 CATGRGRNYGYTF TGTGCTACGGGGCGGGGTCGCAACTATGGCTACACCTTC
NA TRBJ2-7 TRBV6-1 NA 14 CASIIGGPNYEQYF TGTGCCAGCATTATCGGGGGGCCGAACTACGAGCAGTACTTC
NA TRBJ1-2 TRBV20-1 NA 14 CSAKPLSGIDGYTF TGCAGTGCCAAACCCCTCAGTGGAATTGATGGCTACACCTTC
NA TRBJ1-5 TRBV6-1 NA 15 CASSLTRTANQPQHF TGTGCCAGCAGTCTAACCCGGACAGCTAATCAGCCCCAGCATTTT
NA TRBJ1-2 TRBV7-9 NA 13 CASSLKGSSGYTF TGTGCCAGCAGCTTAAAAGGGTCCAGTGGCTACACCTTC
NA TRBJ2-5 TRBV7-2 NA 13 CASSLAPRETQYF TGTGCCAGCAGCCTAGCGCCCAGGGAGACCCAGTACTTC
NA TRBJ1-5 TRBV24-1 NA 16 CATSDGAFGPDQPQHF TGTGCCACCAGTGATGGGGCCTTCGGGCCAGATCAGCCCCAGCATTTT
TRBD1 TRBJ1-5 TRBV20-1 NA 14 CSAEDRNSNQPQHF TGCAGTGCAGAGGACAGGAATAGCAATCAGCCCCAGCATTTT
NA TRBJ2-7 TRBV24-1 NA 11 CATSRDYEQYF TGTGCCACCTCTCGGGACTACGAGCAGTACTTC
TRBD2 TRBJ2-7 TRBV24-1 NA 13 CATGSGGLDEQYF TGTGCCACCGGGTCGGGGGGATTGGACGAGCAGTACTTC
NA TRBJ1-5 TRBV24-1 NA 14 CATSDGQYNQPQHF TGTGCCACCAGTGATGGACAGTACAATCAGCCCCAGCATTTT
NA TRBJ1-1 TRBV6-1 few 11 CASSDDYEAFF TGTGCCAGCAGTGATGACTACGAAGCTTTCTTT
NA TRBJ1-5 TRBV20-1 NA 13 CSADDRNNQPQHF TGCAGTGCCGACGACAGAAATAATCAGCCCCAGCATTTT
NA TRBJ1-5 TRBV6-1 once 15 CASRSRGARDQPQHF TGTGCCAGCAGGTCCCGGGGGGCGCGGGACCAGCCCCAGCATTTT
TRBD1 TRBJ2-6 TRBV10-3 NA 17 CAITPGQGSSGANVLTF TGTGCCATCACCCCGGGACAGGGATCATCTGGGGCCAACGTCCTGACTTTC
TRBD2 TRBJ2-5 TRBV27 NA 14 CATKTSGRGETQYF TGTGCCACTAAGACTAGCGGGAGAGGAGAGACCCAGTACTTC
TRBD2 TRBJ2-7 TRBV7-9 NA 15 CASSSRTSGSYEQYF TGTGCCAGCAGCTCACGGACTAGCGGGAGCTACGAGCAGTACTTC
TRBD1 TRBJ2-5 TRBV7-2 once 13 CASSFDRDETQYF TGTGCCAGCAGCTTCGACAGGGATGAGACCCAGTACTTC
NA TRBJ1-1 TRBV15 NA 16 CATSRDRTPTNTEAFF TGTGCCACCAGCAGAGATAGAACCCCGACGAACACTGAAGCTTTCTTT
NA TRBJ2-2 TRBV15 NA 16 CATSRDVANLPRELFF TGTGCCACTAGCAGAGATGTGGCTAACCTACCGAGGGAGCTGTTTTTT
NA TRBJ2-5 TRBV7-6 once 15 CASSLITGPRETQYF TGTGCCAGCAGCCTCATCACCGGGCCAAGGGAGACCCAGTACTTC
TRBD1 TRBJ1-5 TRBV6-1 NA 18 CASSERGQGAGGNQPQHF TGTGCCAGCAGTGAAAGGGGGCAGGGGGCAGGGGGCAATCAGCCCCAGCATTTT
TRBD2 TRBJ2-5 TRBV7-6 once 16 CASSFGTSGSGETQYF TGTGCCAGCAGCTTTGGGACTAGCGGGAGCGGAGAGACCCAGTACTTC
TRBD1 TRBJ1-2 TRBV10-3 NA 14 CAISGQGEGYGYTF TGTGCCATCAGTGGGCAGGGGGAGGGCTATGGCTACACCTTC
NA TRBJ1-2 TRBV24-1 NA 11 CATSDFFGYTF TGTGCCACCAGTGATTTTTTCGGCTACACCTTC
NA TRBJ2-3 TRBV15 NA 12 CATSRDGDTQYF TGTGCCACCAGCAGAGACGGAGATACGCAGTATTTT
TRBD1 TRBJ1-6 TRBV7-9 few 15 CASSRGTGDNSPLHF TGTGCCAGCAGCCGCGGGACAGGGGATAATTCACCCCTCCACTTT
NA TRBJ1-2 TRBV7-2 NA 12 CASTNSRWGYTF TGTGCCAGCACAAATTCGAGGTGGGGCTACACCTTC
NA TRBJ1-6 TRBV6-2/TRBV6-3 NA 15 CASRLRGQPISPLHF TGTGCCAGCAGGCTCCGCGGACAGCCTATTTCACCCCTCCACTTT
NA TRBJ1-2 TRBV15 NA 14 CATSRVQGRNGYTF TGTGCCACCAGCAGAGTTCAGGGGCGGAATGGCTACACCTTC
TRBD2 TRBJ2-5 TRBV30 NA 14 CAWSVWSGRETQYF TGTGCCTGGAGTGTTTGGAGCGGGAGAGAGACCCAGTACTTC
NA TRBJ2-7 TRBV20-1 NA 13 CSARGQGFDEQYF TGCAGTGCTAGGGGGCAGGGCTTCGACGAGCAGTACTTC
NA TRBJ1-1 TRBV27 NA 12 CASSKVGTEAFF TGTGCCAGCTCCAAGGTGGGCACTGAAGCTTTCTTT
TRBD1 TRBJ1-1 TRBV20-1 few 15 CSARDRGTGSTEAFF TGCAGTGCTAGAGATCGTGGGACAGGGAGCACTGAAGCTTTCTTT
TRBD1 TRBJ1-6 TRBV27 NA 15 CATRDRVLYNSPLHF TGTGCCACCAGAGACAGGGTACTTTATAATTCACCCCTCCACTTT
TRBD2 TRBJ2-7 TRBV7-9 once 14 CAASRGGNLYEQYF TGTGCCGCCTCACGGGGGGGCAACCTCTACGAGCAGTACTTC
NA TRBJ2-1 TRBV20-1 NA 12 CSARTSWGEQFF TGCAGTGCTAGAACGAGTTGGGGTGAGCAGTTCTTC
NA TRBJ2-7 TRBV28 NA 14 CASWTGTHSYEQYF TGTGCCAGCTGGACCGGGACCCACTCCTACGAGCAGTACTTC
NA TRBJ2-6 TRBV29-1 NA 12 CSVGSGANVLTF TGCAGCGTTGGCTCTGGGGCCAACGTCCTGACTTTC
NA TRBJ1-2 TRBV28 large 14 CASSLTGSHYGYTF TGTGCCAGCAGTCTCACAGGGTCCCACTATGGCTACACCTTC
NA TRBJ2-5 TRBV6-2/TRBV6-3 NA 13 CASSGQNQETQYF TGTGCCAGCAGCGGACAGAACCAAGAGACCCAGTACTTC
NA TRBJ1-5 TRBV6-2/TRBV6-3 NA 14 CASSRGGGDQPQHF TGTGCCAGCAGCCGCGGGGGCGGAGATCAGCCCCAGCATTTT
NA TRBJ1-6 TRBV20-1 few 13 CSAPRGSMGALHF TGCAGTGCGCCCCGAGGGTCGATGGGGGCCCTCCACTTT
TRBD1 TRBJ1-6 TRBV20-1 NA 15 CSARPSGTGNSPLHF TGCAGTGCTAGGCCCTCCGGGACAGGGAATTCACCCCTCCACTTT
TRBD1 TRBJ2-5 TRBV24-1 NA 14 CATSDLGQQETQYF TGTGCCACCAGTGACCTGGGACAGCAAGAGACCCAGTACTTC